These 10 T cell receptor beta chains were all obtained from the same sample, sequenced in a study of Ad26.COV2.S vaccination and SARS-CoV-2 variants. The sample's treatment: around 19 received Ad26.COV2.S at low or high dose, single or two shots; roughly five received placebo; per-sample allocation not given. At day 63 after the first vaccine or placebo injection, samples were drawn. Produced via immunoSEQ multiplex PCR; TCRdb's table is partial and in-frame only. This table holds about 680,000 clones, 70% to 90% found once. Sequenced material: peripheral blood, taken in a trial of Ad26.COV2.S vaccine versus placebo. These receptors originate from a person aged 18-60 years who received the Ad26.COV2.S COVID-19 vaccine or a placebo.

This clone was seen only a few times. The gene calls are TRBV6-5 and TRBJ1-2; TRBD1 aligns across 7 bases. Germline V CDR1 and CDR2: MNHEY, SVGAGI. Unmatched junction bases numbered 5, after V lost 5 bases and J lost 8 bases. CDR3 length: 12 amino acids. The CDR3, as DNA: TGTGCCAGCAGTAGGGACAGCAGGGGCTACACCTTC. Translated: CASSRDSRGYTF.

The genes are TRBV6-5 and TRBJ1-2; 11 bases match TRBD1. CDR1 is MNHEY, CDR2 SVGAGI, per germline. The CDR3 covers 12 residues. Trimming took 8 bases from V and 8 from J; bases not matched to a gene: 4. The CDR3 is CASGTGGRGYTF. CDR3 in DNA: TGTGCCAGCGGGACAGGGGGTAGGGGCTACACCTTC.

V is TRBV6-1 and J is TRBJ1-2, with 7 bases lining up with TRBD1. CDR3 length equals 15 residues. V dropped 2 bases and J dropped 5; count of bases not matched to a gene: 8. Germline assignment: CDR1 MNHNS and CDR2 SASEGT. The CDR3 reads CASSETAARGYGYTF. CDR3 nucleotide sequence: TGTGCCAGCAGTGAAACGGCGGCCAGGGGGTATGGCTACACCTTC.

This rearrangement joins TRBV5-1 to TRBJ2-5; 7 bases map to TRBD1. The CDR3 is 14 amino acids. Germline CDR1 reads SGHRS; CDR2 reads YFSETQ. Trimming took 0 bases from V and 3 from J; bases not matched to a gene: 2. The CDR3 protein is CASSLAGTEETQYF. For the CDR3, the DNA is TGCGCCAGCAGCTTGGCGGGGACAGAAGAGACCCAGTACTTC.

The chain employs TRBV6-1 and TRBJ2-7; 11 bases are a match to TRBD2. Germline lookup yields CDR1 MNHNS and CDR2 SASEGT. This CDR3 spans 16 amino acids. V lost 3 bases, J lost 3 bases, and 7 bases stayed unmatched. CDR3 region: CASSDQLAGDRYEQYF. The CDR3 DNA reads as TGTGCCAGCAGTGATCAACTAGCGGGGGACCGCTACGAGCAGTACTTC.

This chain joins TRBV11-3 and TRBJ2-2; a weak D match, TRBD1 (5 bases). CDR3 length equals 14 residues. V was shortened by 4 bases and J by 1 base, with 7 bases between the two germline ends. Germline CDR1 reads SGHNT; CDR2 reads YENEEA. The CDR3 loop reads CASSYGQNTGELFF. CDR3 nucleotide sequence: TGTGCCAGCAGCTACGGACAGAACACCGGGGAGCTGTTTTTT.

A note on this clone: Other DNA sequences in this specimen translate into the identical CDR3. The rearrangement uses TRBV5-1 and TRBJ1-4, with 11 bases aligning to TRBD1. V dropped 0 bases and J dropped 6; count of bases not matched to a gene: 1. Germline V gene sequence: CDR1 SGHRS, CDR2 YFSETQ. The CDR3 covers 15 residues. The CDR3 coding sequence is TGCGCCAGCAGCTTGGCGGGACAGGGGGATGAAAAACTGTTTTTT. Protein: CASSLAGQGDEKLFF.

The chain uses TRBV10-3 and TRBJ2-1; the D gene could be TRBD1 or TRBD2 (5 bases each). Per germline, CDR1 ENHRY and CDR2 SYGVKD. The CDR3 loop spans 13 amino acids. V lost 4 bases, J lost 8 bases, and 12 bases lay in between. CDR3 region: CAISVGARDEQFF. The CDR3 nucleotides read TGTGCCATCAGTGTCGGGGCGAGGGATGAGCAGTTCTTC.

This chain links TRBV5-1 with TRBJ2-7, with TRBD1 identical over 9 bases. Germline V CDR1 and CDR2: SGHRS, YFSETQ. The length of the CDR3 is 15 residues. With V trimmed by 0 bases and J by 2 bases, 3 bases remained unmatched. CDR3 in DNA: TGCGCCAGCAGCTTGGCCGGGACAGGGCCCTACGAGCAGTACTTC. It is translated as CASSLAGTGPYEQYF.

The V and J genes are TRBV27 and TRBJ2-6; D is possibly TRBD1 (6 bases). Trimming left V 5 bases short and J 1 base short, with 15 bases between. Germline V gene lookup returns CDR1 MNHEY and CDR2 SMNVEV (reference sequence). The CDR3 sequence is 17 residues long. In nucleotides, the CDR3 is TGTGCCAGCAGTGGGGACATGTTCTTATCTGGGGCCAACGTCCTGACTTTC. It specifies CASSGDMFLSGANVLTF.